One sample yielded the 14 T cell receptor beta chains listed below, sequenced in a study of blood T cell repertoires in COVID-19. Libraries were prepared by immunoSEQ multiplex PCR; TCRdb keeps only in-frame clonotypes and omits some of them. The sample holds about 35,000 clones, roughly 80% seen once. The sequencing input was peripheral blood. Receptors originate from a man in his sixties in a cohort sampled during active COVID-19.

The rearrangement links TRBV28 to TRBJ2-6, with no clear D. CDR1 and CDR2 (germline): MDHEN, SYDVKM. The CDR3 contains 16 residues. Trimming took off 1 base at V and 1 base at J, with 8 bases between the two ends. CDR3 protein: CASSLFWQSGANVLTF. CDR3 DNA: TGTGCCAGCAGTTTATTTTGGCAGTCTGGGGCCAACGTCCTGACTTTC. Based on the CDR3 plus reference TRBV28 and TRBJ2-6, the full variable domain is DVKVTQSSRYLVKRTGEKVFLECVQDMDHENMFWYRQDPGLGLRLIYFSYDVKMKEKGDIPEGYSVSREKKERFSLILESASTNQTSMYLCASSLFWQSGANVLTFGAGSRLTVL.

CDR3 bases: TGTGCCAGCTCCTTTGAGGGTCTGGCCGGGGAGCTGTTTTTT. Its protein product is CASSFEGLAGELFF. V is TRBV27 and J is TRBJ2-2, with D perhaps matching TRBD2 (5 bases). The V end lost 8 bases, the J end lost 6 bases, and 16 bases lay between the germline ends. CDR3 size: 14 residues. The germline gives CDR1 MNHEY, CDR2 SMNVEV (reference sequence).

The gene calls are TRBV6-2 or TRBV6-3 and TRBJ2-7, with D unresolved. V shed 5 bases and J shed 3 bases, with 5 bases lying between them. This CDR3 contains 11 residues. CDR1 and CDR2 from the germline V gene are MNHEY and SVGEGT. The CDR3 coding sequence is TGTGCCAGCAGTGACAACTACGAGCAGTACTTC. Protein sequence: CASSDNYEQYF.

The genes are TRBV30 and TRBJ2-1; D gene unclear. The CDR3 contains 11 residues. CDR1 is GTSNPN, CDR2 SVGIG, per germline (reference sequence). With 0 bases removed from V and 8 bases from J, the gap between germline ends came to 5 bases. The CDR3 here is CAWSVRDEQFF. CDR3 nucleotide sequence: TGTGCCTGGAGTGTACGGGATGAGCAGTTCTTC.

This clone occurred once. V usage is TRBV28 and J usage is TRBJ2-7; 10 bases line up with TRBD2. This CDR3 is built from 15 residues. Germline CDR1 reads MDHEN; CDR2 reads SYDVKM. The trim removed 3 bases at V and 3 bases at J, leaving 5 bases unmatched. The CDR3 is CASSFRTSGIYEQYF. The CDR3 region has the DNA TGTGCCAGCAGTTTCCGGACTAGCGGTATCTACGAGCAGTACTTC.

This rearrangement joins TRBV27 to TRBJ2-7; TRBD1 might be the D (5 bases). The CDR3 is 16 amino acids. CDR1 and CDR2 from the germline V gene are MNHEY and SMNVEV (reference sequence). Trimming removed 2 bases from V and 0 bases from J, with 14 bases in between. The CDR3 nucleotides read TGTGCCAGCAGTTTACGGTCTACAGGCAACTCCTACGAGCAGTACTTC. Translation gives CASSLRSTGNSYEQYF.

The chain combines TRBV19 with TRBJ2-2; 9 bases map to TRBD1. CDR1 is LNHDA, CDR2 SQIVND, per germline (reference sequence). This CDR3 contains 15 residues. V lost 6 bases, J lost 6 bases, and 8 bases stayed unmatched. The CDR3 spells CASSTGQGVSGELFF. The DNA of the CDR3 is TGTGCCAGTAGCACGGGACAGGGTGTTTCCGGGGAGCTGTTTTTT.

This clone turned up a few times. The chain couples TRBV24-1 to TRBJ2-3; 12 nucleotides agree with TRBD2. V was pared by 1 base and J by 6 bases, with 1 base of the junction left unmatched. This CDR3 contains 15 residues. CDR1 and CDR2 (germline): KGHDR, SFDVKD. The CDR3 coding sequence is TGTGCCACCAGTGATTTTACTAGCGGGGGGGATACGCAGTATTTT. Translating it yields CATSDFTSGGDTQYF.

The chain recombines TRBV24-1 with TRBJ2-7; D is unclear. The CDR3 covers 14 residues. Germline values: CDR1 KGHDR, CDR2 SFDVKD. Trimming took 4 bases from V and 0 from J, leaving 9 bases between them. In DNA form, the CDR3 reads TGTGCCACCAGTGACCCGACAAGCTCCTACGAGCAGTACTTC. This encodes CATSDPTSSYEQYF.

The rearrangement links TRBV27 to TRBJ2-1, with 9 bases that match TRBD2. This CDR3 comprises 17 residues. The germline V gene has CDR1 MNHEY and CDR2 SMNVEV (reference sequence). The J segment lost 6 bases and the V segment lost 2 bases, leaving 11 bases of the junction unmatched. The CDR3 DNA follows: TGTGCCAGCAGTTTAATCCTGCCTAGCGGGATACTCAATGAGCAGTTCTTC. Its translation is CASSLILPSGILNEQFF.

The chain has TRBV28 and TRBJ2-1; D may be TRBD2 (7 bases). V shed 6 bases and J shed 6 bases, with 18 bases lying between them. Germline loops: CDR1 MDHEN, CDR2 SYDVKM. This CDR3 has 15 residues. CDR3 nucleotide sequence: TGTGCCAGCAGCCCCGCGGGGGCAGGATTCAATGAGCAGTTCTTC. Protein product: CASSPAGAGFNEQFF. Using reference TRBV28 and TRBJ2-1 for the parts outside the CDR3, the full variable domain is DVKVTQSSRYLVKRTGEKVFLECVQDMDHENMFWYRQDPGLGLRLIYFSYDVKMKEKGDIPEGYSVSREKKERFSLILESASTNQTSMYLCASSPAGAGFNEQFFGPGTRLTVL.

This clone came up once. CDR3 protein: CASSLGRAYEQYF. The DNA of the CDR3 is TGTGCCAGCAGTTTAGGGAGGGCTTACGAGCAGTACTTC. The chain uses TRBV27 and TRBJ2-7, with TRBD2 identical over 7 bases. This CDR3 has 13 residues. Germline V CDR1 and CDR2: MNHEY, SMNVEV (reference sequence). V dropped 2 bases and J dropped 4; count of bases not matched to a gene: 2.

The J gene is TRBJ2-7, the V gene TRBV7-8; D is undetermined. Germline V CDR1 and CDR2: SGHVS, FQNEAQ. The CDR3 consists of 14 residues. Trimming left V 5 bases short and J 6 bases short, with 17 bases between. The DNA for the CDR3 is TGTGCCAGCAGCCTGTACAAAACCCAGGCCGAGCAGTACTTC. Its protein product is CASSLYKTQAEQYF.

The chain carries TRBV10-3 and TRBJ2-3; no definite D call. This CDR3 spans 11 amino acids. V was cut by 10 bases and J by 6 bases, with 11 bases left in between. CDR1 is ENHRY, CDR2 SYGVKD, per germline. The CDR3 spells CATQNRDTQYF. CDR3 nucleotide sequence: TGTGCCACGCAAAATCGGGATACGCAGTATTTT.